The 24 T cell receptor beta chains reported below all come from one sample, sequenced in a study of blood T cells in healthy people across ages. PCR was performed a second time for roughly 6 to 12 cycles using a sample-barcoded 5' primer and a J-beta primer mix. TCRdb passed the 5' RACE reads through MiXCR, listing each CDR3 protein once. This table has about 2 million distinct CDR3 sequences, 49% appearing once. Sequencing was carried out using blood. The receptor source for this set is a woman between 40 and 55 years old in good health.

This clonotype has just a few counts. The chain carries TRBV20-1 and TRBJ2-7; 10 nucleotides agree with TRBD2. V shed 3 bases, J shed 6 bases, and the junction held 8 bases outside the gene matches. The CDR3 runs to 14 residues. Per the germline V gene, CDR1 is DFQATT and CDR2 is SNEGSKA (reference sequence). The DNA for the CDR3 is TGCAGTGCTAGGGAAAGCGGGGGGGCCGGCGAGCAGTACTTC. It encodes CSARESGGAGEQYF.

This rearrangement joins TRBV2 to TRBJ2-2; D uncertain. The V and J ends lost 6 bases and 1 base respectively, with 15 bases between them. CDR1 and CDR2 (germline): SNHLY, FYNNEI. This CDR3 comprises 16 residues. The CDR3 nucleotides are TGTGCCAGCAGCACTCCCCAGGACGTGAACACCGGGGAGCTGTTTTTT. Translation gives CASSTPQDVNTGELFF.

The V gene is TRBV27, the J gene TRBJ2-7; D is unclear. The CDR3 runs to 15 residues. V was clipped by 2 bases and J by 0 bases, with 11 bases between them. CDR1 and CDR2 (germline): MNHEY, SMNVEV (reference sequence). The CDR3 DNA reads TGTGCCAGCAGTTTAAGGTCCGTAAGCTCCTACGAGCAGTACTTC. As protein: CASSLRSVSSYEQYF.

The rearrangement uses TRBV29-1 and TRBJ1-2; the D gene is possibly TRBD1 (5 bases). With 1 base removed from V and 8 bases from J, the gap between germline ends came to 14 bases. The CDR3 is 13 residues long. Germline CDR1 is SQVTM and CDR2 is ANQGSEA. CDR3 DNA: TGCAGCGTTGAAGGCAGGGAAATAGAAGGCTACACCTTC. It yields the protein CSVEGREIEGYTF. The variable domain in full, completed from reference TRBV29-1 and TRBJ1-2, reads SAVISQKPSRDICQRGTSLTIQCQVDSQVTMMFWYRQQPGQSLTLIATANQGSEATYESGFVIDKFPISRPNLTFSTLTVSNMSPEDSSIYLCSVEGREIEGYTFGSGTRLTVV.

The rearrangement uses TRBV6-1 and TRBJ2-5; 10 bases map to TRBD1. Trimming removed 6 bases from V and 5 bases from J; junction bases left unmatched: 12. CDR1 and CDR2 from the germline V gene are MNHNS and SASEGT. This CDR3 spans 16 amino acids. The CDR3 region is CASRDSGTGERETQYF. The CDR3 bases are TGTGCCAGCAGGGACTCCGGGACAGGGGAAAGGGAGACCCAGTACTTC.

Comments on this clonotype: At one end, the junction sequence differs from germline, possibly due to a read error. This chain joins TRBV12-3 or TRBV12-4 and TRBJ1-4; 9 bases fit TRBD1. There are 13 residues in the CDR3. The DNA for the CDR3 is TGTGCCAGCAGGGGACAGGGAAATGAAGAACTGTTTTTT. Protein product: CASRGQGNEELFF.

The J gene is TRBJ2-7, the V gene TRBV11-2; the match to TRBD2 covers 8 bases. This CDR3 has 14 residues. Trimming at V came to 0 bases and at J to 6 bases, leaving 4 bases not matched to a gene. Germline V gives CDR1 SGHAT, CDR2 FQNNGV. CDR3 DNA sequence: TGTGCCAGCAGCTTAGAGCGGGGGGTTCTCGAGCAGTACTTC. Translation: CASSLERGVLEQYF.

V usage is TRBV21-1 and J usage is TRBJ1-6; the D segment call TRBD1 is taken from the table without a DNA check. TRBV21-1 is a recognized pseudogene. This CDR3 is built from 17 residues. Here the CDR3 reads CASTPMDRDRANSPLHF. The CDR3 DNA sequence: TGTGCCAGCACCCCGATGGACCGGGACAGGGCTAATTCACCCCTCCACTTT.

This chain joins TRBV6-7 and TRBJ2-2, with 10 positions matching TRBD2. TRBV6-7 is noted as an ORF with a role that remains uncertain. The CDR3 is made up of 18 amino acids. Unmatched junction bases numbered 11, after V lost 3 bases and J lost 4 bases. The CDR3 nucleotides are TGTGCCAGCAGTTATTACGTTAGTAGCGGGGGGTCCACCGGGGAGCTGTTTTTT. Translating it yields CASSYYVSSGGSTGELFF.

The V and J genes are TRBV28 and TRBJ1-1; D is unclear. Germline V CDR1 and CDR2: MDHEN, SYDVKM. The V end lost 5 bases, the J end lost 12 bases, and 19 bases lay between the germline ends. This CDR3 is built from 13 residues. The CDR3 coding sequence is TGTGCCAGCAGTGCCTCAACGACTAGGGTCACTTTCTTT. Its translation is CASSASTTRVTFF.

This clonotype was detected a few times. V is TRBV12-3 or TRBV12-4 and J is TRBJ2-7; 8 bases are a match to TRBD1. CDR3 length equals 15 residues. The J segment lost 2 bases and the V segment lost 6 bases, leaving 9 bases of the junction unmatched. CDR3 amino acids: CASSLRGPVTYEQYF. As DNA, the CDR3 is TGTGCCAGCAGCCTCAGGGGGCCGGTAACCTACGAGCAGTACTTC.

This clonotype was seen more than once but under ten times. This chain links TRBV2 with TRBJ2-4; possibly TRBD2 for D (5 bases). With 9 bases removed from V and 1 base from J, the gap between germline ends came to 13 bases. The CDR3 consists of 14 residues. The germline V gene has CDR1 SNHLY and CDR2 FYNNEI. The CDR3 DNA reads TGTGCCAGTGCTCAGGAGGTTGCCAAAAACATTCAGTACTTC. It encodes CASAQEVAKNIQYF.

Here the CDR3 DNA reads TGTGCCAGCATTATCACGGGACAGGGGGCATGGGACTATGGCTACACCTTC. Translation gives CASIITGQGAWDYGYTF. The chain uses TRBV6-5 and TRBJ1-2; 12 bases fit TRBD1. The CDR3 runs to 17 residues. J lost 3 bases, V lost 7 bases, and 12 bases had no gene match. The V gene's germline CDR1 is MNHEY and CDR2 SVGAGI.

In its sample, this clonotype was seen once. The rearrangement uses TRBV7-9 and TRBJ2-7; TRBD2 matches 11 bases. The DNA end is a closer match to TRBJ2-5, so the J assignment may be wrong. Germline V gives CDR1 SEHNR, CDR2 FQNEAQ (reference sequence). The CDR3 spans 18 residues. The DNA of the CDR3 is TGTGCCAGCAGCCAGGATTTTAGCGGGGGGGCCAGAAGAGAGACCCAGTACTTC. Protein: CASSQDFSGGARRETQYF.

The rearrangement joins TRBV7-2 to TRBJ2-6, with 7 positions matching TRBD1. The CDR3 spans 17 residues. J was trimmed by 0 bases and V by 2 bases; bases with no gene match: 4. From germline, CDR1 is SGHTA and CDR2 FQGNSA. The CDR3 is CASSLNRGNSGANVLTF. CDR3 nucleotide sequence: TGTGCCAGCAGCTTAAACAGGGGAAACTCTGGGGCCAACGTCCTGACTTTC.

The rearrangement links TRBV27 to TRBJ2-4; D is possibly TRBD2 (6 bases). The V end was cut by 3 bases, the J end by 6 bases, with 9 bases between. The germline V gene encodes CDR1 MNHEY and CDR2 SMNVEV (reference sequence). The CDR3 covers 13 residues. The CDR3 protein is CASSLRGLNIQYF. CDR3 nucleotide sequence: TGTGCCAGCAGTTTGAGGGGACTAAACATTCAGTACTTC.

To note about this clonotype: The junction and the germline gene differ at one end; a read error may be behind it. CDR3 sequence reads: CVSSLARYDAQDRGRGDTQYF. CDR3 nucleotides: TGCGTCAGCAGCTTGGCCAGGTACGACGCGCAAGACAGGGGACGCGGAGATACGCAGTATTTT. The chain joins TRBV5-1 to TRBJ2-3; 8 positions match TRBD1. Germline assignment: CDR1 SGHRS and CDR2 YFSETQ. The CDR3 is made up of 21 amino acids.

The chain couples TRBV11-2 to TRBJ1-4, with D uncertain. Trimming took off 5 bases at V and 7 bases at J, with 8 bases between the two ends. Germline V gives CDR1 SGHAT, CDR2 FQNNGV. The CDR3 covers 12 residues. The DNA for the CDR3 is TGTGCCAGCAGCGAAGGCGGTGAAAAACTGTTTTTT. It is translated as CASSEGGEKLFF.

This chain links TRBV11-1 with TRBJ2-1; D is possibly TRBD1 or TRBD2 (5 bases each). Deletions cut 5 bases from V and 12 bases from J, with 17 bases between. This CDR3 is 13 amino acids long. The germline V gene has CDR1 SGHAT and CDR2 FQDESV (reference sequence). The CDR3 reads CASSADDGTGQFF. CDR3 bases: TGTGCCAGCAGCGCGGACGACGGGACCGGGCAGTTCTTC.

This clonotype was counted between two and nine times. The gene calls are TRBV29-1 and TRBJ2-3; no clear D gene. Germline loops: CDR1 SQVTM, CDR2 ANQGSEA. CDR3 length: 15 amino acids. Trimming took off 3 bases at V and 1 base at J, with 14 bases between the two ends. The CDR3 spells CSVDSAHVGTDTQYF. CDR3 DNA sequence: TGCAGCGTTGATTCGGCTCACGTTGGCACAGATACGCAGTATTTT.

This clonotype was observed a few times. The V call is TRBV20-1, the J call TRBJ2-5, with 9 bases fitting TRBD2. The CDR3 spans 16 residues. Germline trimming cut 2 bases from V and 2 bases from J; bases unmatched to any gene: 9. Germline loops: CDR1 DFQATT, CDR2 SNEGSKA (reference sequence). CDR3 nucleotides: TGCAGTGCTAGACCCCTCAGACTAGCGGTACAAGAGACCCAGTACTTC. As protein: CSARPLRLAVQETQYF.

V and J are TRBV20-1 and TRBJ2-1; 10 bases map to TRBD1. Germline CDR1 DFQATT, CDR2 SNEGSKA (reference sequence). The V gene end was trimmed by 6 bases and the J gene end by 5 bases; junction bases not matched to a gene: 4. This CDR3 spans 13 amino acids. CDR3 loop: CSATGTGDNEQFF. As DNA, the CDR3 is TGCAGTGCCACGGGGACAGGGGACAATGAGCAGTTCTTC.

The CDR3 coding sequence is TGTGCCAGCAGCACACGGAGGGGAGCTAACTATGGCTACACCTTC. Encoded protein: CASSTRRGANYGYTF. The V and J genes are TRBV7-2 and TRBJ1-2; a weak D match, TRBD1 (5 bases). V was clipped by 5 bases and J by 0 bases, with 13 bases between them. Germline V gene data show CDR1 as SGHTA and CDR2 as FQGNSA. CDR3 length: 15 residues.

This clonotype was counted only a few times. V and J are TRBV5-1 and TRBJ2-5; D is ambiguous. Germline V gene lookup returns CDR1 SGHRS and CDR2 YFSETQ. V shed 0 bases and J shed 4 bases, with 7 bases lying between them. There are 13 residues in the CDR3. CDR3 nucleotide sequence: TGCGCCAGCAGCTTGGCAGAATCAGAGACCCAGTACTTC. Protein sequence: CASSLAESETQYF.